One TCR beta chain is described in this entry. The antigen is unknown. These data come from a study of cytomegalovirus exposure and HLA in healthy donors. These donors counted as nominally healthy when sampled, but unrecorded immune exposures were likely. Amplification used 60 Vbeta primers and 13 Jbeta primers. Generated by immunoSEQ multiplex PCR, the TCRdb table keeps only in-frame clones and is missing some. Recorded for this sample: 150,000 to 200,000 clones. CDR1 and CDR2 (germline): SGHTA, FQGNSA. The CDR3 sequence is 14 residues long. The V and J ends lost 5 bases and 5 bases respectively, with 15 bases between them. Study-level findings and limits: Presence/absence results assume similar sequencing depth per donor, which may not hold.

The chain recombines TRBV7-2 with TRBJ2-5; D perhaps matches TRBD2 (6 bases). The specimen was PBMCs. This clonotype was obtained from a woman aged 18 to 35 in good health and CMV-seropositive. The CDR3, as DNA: TGTGCCAGCAGCGCCCGACATCGGGGGGAGACCCAGTACTTC. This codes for CASSARHRGETQYF.